These T cell receptor beta chains were read from a single sample in a study of blood T cell repertoires in COVID-19. Assay used: immunoSEQ multiplex PCR; TCRdb lists only in-frame clones, some missing. Seen here are roughly 51,000 clones, about 89% observed once, and the top ten hold approximately 7%. The specimen sequenced was peripheral blood. The receptors come from a woman aged 60-75 years with active or convalescent COVID-19. The CDR3 runs from the conserved cysteine through the conserved F or W. A D gene is named only where the DNA matches it firmly. Expanded clones get a size class; other rows say once, few or many, or leave the size out.

V gene	J gene	clone size	D gene	CDR3 protein	CDR3 DNA
TRBV2	TRBJ1-3	.	TRBD1	CASSADRRENTIYF	TGTGCCAGCAGCGCGGACAGGAGGGAAAACACCATATATTTT
TRBV20-1	TRBJ2-1	.	.	CSASRGNEQFF	TGCAGTGCTAGCAGGGGAAATGAGCAGTTCTTC
TRBV5-1	TRBJ2-5	.	.	CASSLAQGQGETQYF	TGCGCCAGCAGCTTGGCTCAGGGGCAGGGAGAGACCCAGTACTTC
TRBV6-2/TRBV6-3	TRBJ1-2	.	TRBD1	CASSYYPRDSSYGYTF	TGTGCCAGCAGTTACTACCCCCGGGACAGCTCCTATGGCTACACCTTC
TRBV18	TRBJ2-7	.	.	CASSTLLAYEQYF	TGTGCCAGCTCGACTCTGCTCGCCTACGAGCAGTACTTC
TRBV18	TRBJ1-2	.	.	CASSPGLVYGYTF	TGTGCCAGCTCACCAGGGCTTGTTTATGGCTACACCTTC
TRBV28	TRBJ1-4	.	.	CASSPGGPGVEKLFF	TGTGCCAGCAGTCCGGGGGGTCCGGGGGTCGAAAAACTGTTTTTT
TRBV29-1	TRBJ1-4	few	.	CSVEDPFGGALNEKLFF	TGCAGCGTTGAAGACCCGTTCGGGGGTGCTCTTAATGAAAAACTGTTTTTT
TRBV9	TRBJ2-5	.	.	CASSVLGGETQYF	TGTGCCAGCAGCGTTCTGGGCGGGGAGACCCAGTACTTC
TRBV6-2/TRBV6-3	TRBJ1-5	.	TRBD1	CASSRDRGSQPQHF	TGTGCCAGCAGCAGAGACAGGGGAAGTCAGCCCCAGCATTTT
TRBV30	TRBJ2-2	.	.	CAWRPGSANTGELFF	TGTGCCTGGAGGCCCGGGTCCGCGAACACCGGGGAGCTGTTTTTT
TRBV23-1	TRBJ2-1	.	.	CASSPPWEPTYNEQFF	TGCGCCAGCAGCCCCCCTTGGGAGCCCACCTACAATGAGCAGTTCTTC
TRBV5-1	TRBJ1-5	once	TRBD1	CASSLSGGYQPQHF	TGCGCCAGCAGCTTGTCAGGGGGGTATCAGCCCCAGCATTTT
TRBV29-1	TRBJ2-5	.	.	CSVDLMGLETQYF	TGCAGCGTGGACCTTATGGGGCTGGAGACCCAGTACTTC
TRBV13	TRBJ2-7	.	.	CASSLGLVGGGDEQYF	TGTGCCAGCAGCTTAGGCCTTGTTGGGGGAGGCGACGAGCAGTACTTC
TRBV3-1/TRBV3-2	TRBJ1-5	few	.	CASSQAVSAIWPQHF	TGTGCCAGCAGCCAAGCGGTCAGCGCGATTTGGCCCCAGCATTTT
TRBV6-2/TRBV6-3	TRBJ2-7	.	TRBD2	CASSYSTSGDYEQYF	TGTGCCAGCAGTTACTCGACCAGCGGGGACTACGAGCAGTACTTC
TRBV18	TRBJ2-5	.	TRBD1	CASSPGQGGQETQYF	TGTGCCAGCTCACCGGGACAGGGTGGTCAAGAGACCCAGTACTTC
TRBV28	TRBJ2-5	.	.	CASSLAGVQETQYF	TGTGCCAGCAGTCTGGCAGGGGTTCAAGAGACCCAGTACTTC
TRBV19	TRBJ1-5	once	TRBD1	CASKPGTGGVQPQHF	TGTGCCAGTAAGCCAGGGACAGGGGGCGTTCAGCCCCAGCATTTT
TRBV7-9	TRBJ2-1	.	TRBD2	CASSTRLAAYNEQFF	TGTGCCAGCAGCACCCGACTAGCGGCGTACAATGAGCAGTTCTTC
TRBV4-2	TRBJ1-5	.	.	CASSQLFQGREPQHF	TGTGCCAGCAGCCAGCTCTTTCAGGGTAGGGAGCCCCAGCATTTT
TRBV11-2	TRBJ1-2	.	.	CASSLQMTGNNYGYTF	TGTGCCAGCAGCTTACAAATGACAGGCAATAACTATGGCTACACCTTC
TRBV6-5	TRBJ2-7	.	TRBD1	CASREGQGREQYF	TGTGCCAGCAGAGAGGGACAGGGACGAGAGCAGTACTTC
TRBV10-2	TRBJ1-6	once	TRBD1	CASSGQGGNSPLHF	TGCGCCAGCAGTGGACAGGGGGGAAATTCACCCCTCCACTTT
TRBV6-6	TRBJ2-3	few	.	CASSYGSGTSTDTQYF	TGTGCCAGCAGTTACGGTAGCGGTACTAGCACAGATACGCAGTATTTT
TRBV5-1	TRBJ1-2	.	.	CASSLEETGGYTF	TGCGCCAGCAGCTTGGAGGAGACTGGTGGCTACACCTTC
TRBV5-4	TRBJ1-4	.	.	CASSFSATNEKLFF	TGTGCCAGCAGCTTCAGTGCAACTAATGAAAAACTGTTTTTT
TRBV7-2	TRBJ1-5	.	.	CASSLEGVYSNQPQHF	TGTGCCAGCAGCTTAGAGGGGGTATATAGCAATCAGCCCCAGCATTTT
TRBV6-5	TRBJ1-3	once	.	CASSYRGTGMRNTIYF	TGTGCCAGCAGTTACCGTGGTACGGGGATGAGAAACACCATATATTTT
TRBV19	TRBJ2-2	once	.	CASTLSSNTGELFF	TGTGCCAGTACCCTAAGTTCGAACACCGGGGAGCTGTTTTTT
TRBV4-1	TRBJ2-7	.	.	CASSQGRDTRPYEQYF	TGCGCCAGCAGCCAAGGCCGGGACACCAGACCCTACGAGCAGTACTTC